This TCR beta chain was profiled in a study of cytomegalovirus exposure and HLA in healthy donors. General study points: Most sequenced TCRs were rare (though some public TCRs occurred in many donors). Common viral pathogens were later found to be apparently linked to several of the most significant clusters.

As concerns this clone: Its cognate antigen is unknown.

The CDR3 contains 13 residues. CDR1 and CDR2 (germline): SGHNT, YYREEE (reference sequence). V lost 4 bases and J lost 7, with 12 bases in between. PCR was performed using 60 Vbeta and 13 Jbeta primers. Using immunoSEQ multiplex PCR, the repertoire was profiled, and TCRdb retains in-frame clones only, with some absent. The sample is made up of approximately 180,000 clones, and the top ten hold around 6% of it. As for the donors, each was a healthy bone marrow donor. At the time of sampling, donors were nominally healthy, though unrecorded immune exposures were likely. The chain carries TRBV5-4 and TRBJ2-1; the D is unclear. The clonotype was recovered from a man aged 25-45 years in good health and CMV-seronegative. Sample: PBMCs. The CDR3 DNA reads TGTGCCAGCAGCCCCCCCCGCGCTAATGAGCAGTTCTTC. Its protein product is CASSPPRANEQFF.